This record looks at one T cell receptor (beta chain) sequence and its context. The antigen is not known. This sample is drawn from a study of post-analysis software for immune sequencing data. General observations from the study: Patients used about 5 TRBV segments, including TRBV5-6, TRBV5-1 and TRBV20-1, more often than controls.

Libraries were made from TCR beta cDNA, and they carried unique molecular identifiers. Using its own MiXCR run on the PCR reads, TCRdb lists one record per CDR3 protein. The profile shows roughly 620,000 distinct CDR3 sequences, roughly 45% of them singletons. The junction had 7 bases not matched to a gene; V was cut back by 1 base and J by 6 bases. CDR1 MNHNS and CDR2 SASEGT come from the germline V gene. The CDR3 is made up of 16 amino acids. Sequencing used blood. The sequence was obtained from a girl aged 5 to 17 with multiple sclerosis. The V call is TRBV6-1, the J call TRBJ2-2, with TRBD2 identical over 8 bases. The CDR3 loop is CASSEDYSGGPGELFF. In nucleotides, the CDR3 is TGTGCCAGCAGTGAAGATTATTCGGGGGGGCCCGGGGAGCTGTTTTTT.